The 31 T cell receptor beta chains listed next were all sequenced from one sample in a study of shared clonotypes between healthy human individuals. Naive CD8 cells lacked CD45RO, underwent positive selection for CCR7 and left out terminally differentiated effector memory CD45RA+ cells. Clones were sequenced by immunoSEQ multiplex PCR, and TCRdb holds only the in-frame ones, with some missing. The table includes around 2,000,000 clones, approximately 94% detected once. Source material: naive CD8+ T cells sorted from blood. The receptors were sampled from a man between 18 and 29 years old in good health.

In the case of this clone: The identical CDR3 is also encoded by other nucleotide sequences in the sample. The gene calls are TRBV7-2 and TRBJ2-7; weak D call: TRBD2 (6 bases). Germline V gives CDR1 SGHTA, CDR2 FQGNSA. V lost 4 bases to trimming and J lost 2 bases, with 9 bases between them. The length of the CDR3 is 13 residues. The CDR3 coding sequence is TGTGCCAGCAGCTCGGGACTTGCCTACGAGCAGTACTTC. Translating gives CASSSGLAYEQYF.

CDR3 coding DNA: TGCGCCAGCAGTCAGCATCGCGGCGCCTTCATGAACACTGAAGCTTTCTTT. Translating it yields CASSQHRGAFMNTEAFF. The chain uses TRBV10-1 and TRBJ1-1; no clear D gene. The CDR3 spans 17 residues. Germline assignment: CDR1 WNHNN and CDR2 SYGVQD (reference sequence). V was trimmed by 5 bases and J by 0 bases, leaving 19 bases between them.

The chain links TRBV30 to TRBJ2-1, with TRBD2 identical over 15 bases. The V segment lost 4 bases and the J segment 3 bases; nucleotides outside the gene matches: 7. The length of the CDR3 is 17 residues. Germline V lookup: CDR1 GTSNPN, CDR2 SVGIG (reference sequence). The CDR3 loop reads CAWNGLAGGNHYNEQFF. DNA of the CDR3: TGTGCCTGGAATGGACTAGCGGGGGGGAACCACTACAATGAGCAGTTCTTC. The entire variable domain, with the rest obtained from reference TRBV30 and TRBJ2-1, is as follows: SQTIHQWPATLVQPVGSPLSLECTVEGTSNPNLYWYRQAAGRGLQLLFYSVGIGQISSEVPQNLSASRPQDRQFILSSKKLLLSDSGFYLCAWNGLAGGNHYNEQFFGPGTRLTVL.

The rearrangement links TRBV4-1 to TRBJ1-2; D gene uncertain. CDR3 length equals 12 residues. V lost 0 bases to trimming and J lost 4 bases, with 3 bases between them. The germline V gene encodes CDR1 MGHRA and CDR2 YSYEKL. The CDR3 here is CASSQDFYGYTF. CDR3 bases: TGCGCCAGCAGCCAAGATTTCTATGGCTACACCTTC.

In regard to this clone: This sample includes further DNA sequences coding for the same CDR3. CDR3 residues: CASSWGAGETQYF. As DNA, the CDR3 is TGTGCCAGCAGTTGGGGGGCCGGAGAGACCCAGTACTTC. The rearrangement links TRBV27 to TRBJ2-5, with D tentatively TRBD1 or TRBD2 (6 bases each). Germline CDR1 and CDR2: MNHEY and SMNVEV (reference sequence). This CDR3 region has 13 residues. Trimming took off 4 bases at V and 4 bases at J, with 10 bases between the two ends.

This chain links TRBV5-6 with TRBJ2-2; TRBD2 agrees at 12 bases. The germline CDR1 and CDR2 sequences are SGHDT and YYEEEE. The CDR3 is 17 amino acids. With V trimmed by 0 bases and J by 2 bases, 2 bases remained unmatched. CDR3 sequence: CASSLGTSGANTGELFF. The CDR3, as DNA: TGTGCCAGCAGCTTGGGGACTAGCGGGGCCAACACCGGGGAGCTGTTTTTT.

Details on this clone: The junction does not match germline at one end; this may be a read error. The chain couples TRBV7-9 to TRBJ2-7; no reliable D call. The germline CDR1 and CDR2 sequences are SEHNR and FQNEAQ (reference sequence). The CDR3 consists of 13 residues. This CDR3 reads CASSLSAAYGQYF. CDR3 bases: TGTGCCAGCAGCTTATCGGCAGCCTACGGGCAGTACTTC.

This chain joins TRBV27 and TRBJ2-1; TRBD2 aligns across 9 bases. The CDR3 has 15 residues. J gave up 2 bases and V 7 bases, and 6 bases lay outside the gene matches. The germline V gene has CDR1 MNHEY and CDR2 SMNVEV (reference sequence). The CDR3 nucleotides read TGTGCCAGCATCGCCGGGACTAGCCCCTACAATGAGCAGTTCTTC. Residues: CASIAGTSPYNEQFF.

V gene TRBV6-5 combines with J gene TRBJ1-1; tentatively, D is TRBD1 (5 bases). The V end lost 2 bases, the J end lost 1 base, and 8 bases lay between the germline ends. Germline CDR1 reads MNHEY; CDR2 reads SVGAGI. The CDR3 totals 14 residues. CDR3 region: CASSYRGENTEAFF. The CDR3 DNA reads TGTGCCAGCAGTTACAGGGGAGAGAACACTGAAGCTTTCTTT.

The V gene is TRBV11-2, the J gene TRBJ1-6, with D maybe TRBD1 (6 bases). From germline, CDR1 is SGHAT and CDR2 FQNNGV. The CDR3 consists of 14 residues. Trimming took off 5 bases at V and 8 bases at J, with 13 bases between the two ends. The CDR3 DNA follows: TGTGCCAGCAGCGTACAGGGTGAAGATTCACCCCTCCACTTT. Amino acids: CASSVQGEDSPLHF. The whole variable domain, remainder taken from reference TRBV11-2 and TRBJ1-6, is EAGVAQSPRYKIIEKRQSVAFWCNPISGHATLYWYQQILGQGPKLLIQFQNNGVVDDSQLPKDRFSAERLKGVDSTLKIQPAKLEDSAVYLCASSVQGEDSPLHFGNGTRLTVT.

With respect to this clone: The same CDR3 arises from other DNA sequences in this sample as well. The genes are TRBV19 and TRBJ1-3; no reliable D call. CDR3 length: 14 amino acids. Germline CDR1 LNHDA, CDR2 SQIVND (reference sequence). Trimming left V 3 bases short and J 1 base short, with 7 bases between. The DNA of the CDR3 is TGTGCCAGTAGTATCGGAGGGTCTGGAAACACCATATATTTT. As protein: CASSIGGSGNTIYF.

A note on this clone: Just one base apart from a much larger clone, this may be a read error. The same CDR3 can be traced to other DNA sequences in this sample. The chain couples TRBV9 to TRBJ2-5; no clear D gene. The CDR3 loop spans 11 amino acids. Per germline, CDR1 SGDLS and CDR2 YYNGEE. Trimming pared 0 bases from V and 5 bases from J, leaving 2 bases between. The CDR3 loop reads CASSVAETQYF. CDR3 coding DNA: TGTGCCAGCAGCGTAGCGGAGACCCAGTACTTC.

The chain recombines TRBV28 with TRBJ2-5; D unclear. This CDR3 spans 11 amino acids. The germline V and J ends were trimmed by 3 bases and 3 bases, with 2 bases remaining between them. CDR1 and CDR2 (germline): MDHEN, SYDVKM. CDR3 loop: CASSFEETQYF. The CDR3 bases are TGTGCCAGCAGTTTTGAAGAGACCCAGTACTTC.

Points on this clone: A read error may produce the germline difference seen at one junction end. The V call is TRBV4-1, the J call TRBJ1-1; unclear D gene. Germline-derived CDR1 and CDR2 are MGHRA and YSYEKL. The CDR3 is 18 residues long. CDR3 DNA: TGCGCCAGCAGCCAAGATCATACGCCTTCGGCCGTTCCGGAGACCCACGAGTTT. Amino acids: CASSQDHTPSAVPETHEF.

The chain recombines TRBV7-8 with TRBJ2-2; D might be TRBD2 (5 bases). V gave up 8 bases and J gave up 3 bases, with 16 bases separating them. The CDR3 totals 15 residues. Per the germline V gene, CDR1 is SGHVS and CDR2 is FQNEAQ. The CDR3 sequence is CASWTSGRDTGELFF. The CDR3 nucleotides are TGTGCCAGCTGGACCTCCGGGCGGGACACCGGGGAGCTGTTTTTT.

This clone was seen a single time. This same CDR3 is encoded by further DNA sequences in the sample. The rearrangement uses TRBV28 and TRBJ1-1, with 7 bases fitting TRBD1. Trimming took 3 bases from V and 2 from J; bases not matched to a gene: 3. The CDR3 totals 14 residues. CDR1 MDHEN and CDR2 SYDVKM come from the germline V gene. The CDR3 DNA sequence: TGTGCCAGCAGTTTGGCAGGGGGAAACACTGAAGCTTTCTTT. It encodes CASSLAGGNTEAFF.

About this clone: Other DNA sequences from this sample encode an identical CDR3 as well. V and J are TRBV10-1 and TRBJ1-1, with D maybe TRBD1 (6 bases). Germline V lookup: CDR1 WNHNN, CDR2 SYGVQD (reference sequence). The CDR3 loop spans 14 amino acids. The ends were cut back, 0 bases at V and 4 bases at J, with 9 bases in the middle. CDR3 protein: CASSESGGGTEAFF. CDR3 DNA: TGCGCCAGCAGTGAGTCCGGGGGCGGCACTGAAGCTTTCTTT.

J is TRBJ2-7 and V is TRBV4-1; D remains unclear. The germline V gene encodes CDR1 MGHRA and CDR2 YSYEKL. V lost 4 bases to trimming and J lost 0 bases, with 13 bases between them. This CDR3 is built from 15 residues. The CDR3: CASSPLWKGSYEQYF. As DNA, the CDR3 is TGCGCCAGCAGCCCTCTTTGGAAGGGCTCCTACGAGCAGTACTTC.

About this clone itself: The sample contains more than one DNA sequence encoding this CDR3. The chain couples TRBV5-1 to TRBJ2-7; a weak D match, TRBD2 (5 bases). Between the trimmed V and J ends, which lost 2 bases and 3 bases, there was a span of 9 bases. The V gene's germline CDR1 is SGHRS and CDR2 YFSETQ. The CDR3 consists of 13 residues. The CDR3 is CASSFPGDYEQYF. The CDR3 nucleotides are TGCGCCAGCAGCTTCCCCGGGGACTACGAGCAGTACTTC.

This clone came up once. The rearrangement links TRBV4-3 to TRBJ2-5; 7 bases fit TRBD1. Losses at the gene ends were 0 bases for V and 1 base for J; bases not matched to a gene: 5. This CDR3 is 16 amino acids long. In germline, CDR1 is LGHNA, CDR2 YSLEER. The CDR3 sequence is CASSQEQGEIQETQYF. CDR3 DNA sequence: TGCGCCAGCAGCCAAGAGCAGGGGGAGATCCAAGAGACCCAGTACTTC.

A remark on this clone: This CDR3 is also generated by other DNA sequences in the sample. The chain employs TRBV6-5 and TRBJ2-3; 8 positions agree with TRBD2. The CDR3 totals 15 residues. V was pared by 2 bases and J by 3 bases, with 4 bases of the junction left unmatched. CDR1 is MNHEY and CDR2 is SVGAGI in the germline V gene. CDR3 loop: CASSYVVAGTDTQYF. CDR3 DNA sequence: TGTGCCAGCAGTTACGTGGTAGCGGGGACAGATACGCAGTATTTT.

V and J are TRBV7-9 and TRBJ2-5; 8 bases align to TRBD2. From germline, CDR1 is SEHNR and CDR2 FQNEAQ (reference sequence). The length of the CDR3 is 15 residues. V gave up 5 bases and J gave up 4 bases; unmatched junction bases: 9. The CDR3 DNA reads as TGTGCCAGCAGCAATAGCGGGGAGGAGGGAGAGACCCAGTACTTC. Amino acids: CASSNSGEEGETQYF.

J is TRBJ2-2 and V is TRBV7-3; 8 bases line up with TRBD2. The CDR3 has 15 amino acids. V dropped 5 bases and J dropped 6; count of bases not matched to a gene: 8. Per the germline V gene, CDR1 is SGHTA and CDR2 is FQGTGA. For the CDR3, the DNA is TGTGCCAGCAGCCCCGCGGGGGGAGAGGCCGGGGAGCTGTTTTTT. This codes for CASSPAGGEAGELFF.

The rearrangement links TRBV10-2 to TRBJ1-2; a weak D match, TRBD1 (6 bases). CDR3 size: 15 residues. Germline CDR1 WSHSY, CDR2 SAAADI. V dropped 8 bases and J dropped 4 bases, with 20 bases sitting between them. The CDR3 is CASGEVSGVSYGYTF. CDR3 coding DNA: TGCGCCAGCGGGGAGGTGTCAGGGGTTAGCTATGGCTACACCTTC.

This clone occurred once. Written as DNA, the CDR3 is TGTGCCAGCGAGGGACAGGGGGCGAAATACGAGCAGTACTTC. As protein: CASEGQGAKYEQYF. The V gene is TRBV6-1, the J gene TRBJ2-7; 12 positions agree with TRBD1. Germline lookup yields CDR1 MNHNS and CDR2 SASEGT. The J segment lost 4 bases and the V segment lost 8 bases, leaving 6 bases of the junction unmatched. The CDR3 has 14 amino acids.

The V and J genes are TRBV4-1 and TRBJ1-1; D not resolved. CDR3 length: 11 residues. In germline, CDR1 is MGHRA, CDR2 YSYEKL. The V end was cut by 2 bases, the J end by 6 bases, with 4 bases between. The CDR3 region is CASSQQAEAFF. CDR3 DNA: TGCGCCAGCAGCCAACAGGCTGAAGCTTTCTTT.

V is TRBV7-9 and J is TRBJ2-5, with D perhaps matching TRBD2 (6 bases). Trimming stripped 8 bases from V and 1 base from J, with 11 bases between. Germline CDR1 SEHNR, CDR2 FQNEAQ (reference sequence). This CDR3 spans 13 amino acids. In DNA form, the CDR3 reads TGTGCCAGCGCGGGACCAATCCAAGAGACCCAGTACTTC. Translation: CASAGPIQETQYF. The variable domain in full, completed from reference TRBV7-9 and TRBJ2-5, reads DTGVSQNPRHKITKRGQNVTFRCDPISEHNRLYWYRQTLGQGPEFLTYFQNEAQLEKSRLLSDRFSAERPKGSFSTLEIQRTEQGDSAMYLCASAGPIQETQYFGPGTRLLVL.

V usage is TRBV27 and J usage is TRBJ1-6, with D unclear. Germline lookup yields CDR1 MNHEY and CDR2 SMNVEV (reference sequence). Trimming left V 6 bases short and J 8 bases short, with 14 bases between. CDR3 length: 14 residues. The CDR3: CASRAGGKDSPLHF. In nucleotides, the CDR3 is TGTGCCAGCAGAGCGGGCGGGAAAGATTCACCCCTCCACTTT.

This chain links TRBV4-2 with TRBJ2-3; 13 nucleotides match TRBD2. The CDR3 consists of 20 residues. V shed 0 bases, J shed 3 bases, and the junction held 12 bases outside the gene matches. Germline CDR1 LGHNA, CDR2 YNFKEQ. The CDR3 coding sequence is TGTGCCAGCAGCCAAGATGATCAGGGACTAGCGGGGTGGGGGACAGATACGCAGTATTTT. Protein sequence: CASSQDDQGLAGWGTDTQYF.

The table lists this clone with a count of one. The chain recombines TRBV28 with TRBJ2-1; 11 bases map to TRBD2. The germline V gene encodes CDR1 MDHEN and CDR2 SYDVKM. CDR3 length equals 14 residues. Losses at the gene ends were 8 bases for V and 5 bases for J; bases not matched to a gene: 5. CDR3 nucleotide sequence: TGTGCCAGCGGGACGGGACTAGCGGACAATGAGCAGTTCTTC. It encodes CASGTGLADNEQFF.

The V and J genes are TRBV5-1 and TRBJ2-3; 9 bases agree with TRBD1. Germline V CDR1 and CDR2: SGHRS, YFSETQ. Trimming cost V 4 bases and J 4 bases; bases outside gene matches: 4. This CDR3 is built from 14 residues. CDR3 sequence: CASSLGQGSDTQYF. CDR3 nucleotides: TGCGCCAGCAGCCTGGGACAGGGTTCAGATACGCAGTATTTT.